This entry lists 6 T cell receptor beta chains sequenced from one sample in a study of blood T cell repertoires in COVID-19. The repertoire was sequenced with immunoSEQ multiplex PCR; TCRdb's copy has only in-frame clones and lacks some. The sample carries 40,000 to 60,000 clones, around 80% recorded once. Sequenced material: peripheral blood. The source of these receptors is a man aged 65-85 years with acute or convalescent COVID-19.

The J gene is TRBJ2-1, the V gene TRBV7-3; 11 bases align to TRBD2. Germline V gene lookup returns CDR1 SGHTA and CDR2 FQGTGA. The CDR3 extends over 16 amino acids. V shed 5 bases, J shed 6 bases, and the junction held 9 bases outside the gene matches. The CDR3 protein is CASSPRLAGKSNEQFF. CDR3 nucleotides: TGTGCCAGCAGCCCTCGACTAGCGGGAAAATCCAATGAGCAGTTCTTC.

This clone is a singleton in its sample. J is TRBJ2-5 and V is TRBV7-9; no firm D call. V lost 4 bases to trimming and J lost 2 bases, with 2 bases between them. Germline CDR1 reads SEHNR; CDR2 reads FQNEAQ (reference sequence). The CDR3 loop spans 11 amino acids. The CDR3 protein is CASSSQETQYF. The CDR3 nucleotides are TGTGCCAGCAGCTCACAAGAGACCCAGTACTTC.

V usage is TRBV7-2 and J usage is TRBJ2-7; 11 bases are a match to TRBD2. Germline assignment: CDR1 SGHTA and CDR2 FQGNSA. The CDR3 is 16 residues long. With 6 bases clipped from V and 0 bases from J, the junction kept 7 bases outside the gene matches. Here the CDR3 reads CASRGTSGGNSYEQYF. The CDR3 DNA follows: TGTGCCAGCAGGGGTACTAGCGGGGGCAACTCCTACGAGCAGTACTTC. Drawing the rest from reference TRBV7-2 and TRBJ2-7, the complete variable domain is GAGVSQSPSNKVTEKGKDVELRCDPISGHTALYWYRQSLGQGLEFLIYFQGNSAPDKSGLPSDRFSAERTGGSVSTLTIQRTQQEDSAVYLCASRGTSGGNSYEQYFGPGTRLTVT.

V and J are TRBV15 and TRBJ2-3; D perhaps matches TRBD1 (6 bases). Looked up from germline, CDR1 is LNHNV and CDR2 is YYDKDF (reference sequence). The ends were cut back, 8 bases at V and 0 bases at J, with 21 bases in the middle. CDR3 length: 17 residues. In nucleotides, the CDR3 is TGTGCCACCGTGTCGGGCCAACCAGGGGAGAGCACAGATACGCAGTATTTT. Translating it yields CATVSGQPGESTDTQYF.

The chain employs TRBV30 and TRBJ1-1; 7 bases match TRBD1. With 5 bases clipped from V and 10 bases from J, the junction kept 4 bases outside the gene matches. This CDR3 has 10 amino acids. CDR1 is GTSNPN, CDR2 SVGIG, per germline (reference sequence). The CDR3 DNA reads TGTGCCTGGTGGAGGGGGCGAGCTTTCTTT. Translated, it gives CAWWRGRAFF.

The V and J genes are TRBV19 and TRBJ2-2; 12 bases agree with TRBD2. The CDR3 is 16 amino acids. Germline CDR1 is LNHDA and CDR2 is SQIVND (reference sequence). V shed 4 bases and J 4 bases; nucleotides not matched to a gene: 4. The CDR3 sequence is CASSRLAGARTGELFF. The DNA for the CDR3 is TGTGCCAGTAGTAGACTAGCGGGGGCCCGCACCGGGGAGCTGTTTTTT.